The clone carrying this T cell receptor (beta chain) was observed a handful of times. As yet, its antigen is unknown. This entry comes from a study of T cell repertoires and HLA-DP antigens. In the study overall: Transduced HeLa cells presented HLA-DP to CD4+ T cells.

The protocol was immunoSEQ multiplex PCR, while the TCRdb copy is restricted to in-frame clones and leaves out a portion. This sample has about 73,000 clones, with around four fifths found just once. The V end was cut by 4 bases, the J end by 1 base, with 10 bases between. CDR3 length: 13 residues. CDR1 GTSNPN and CDR2 SVGIG come from the germline V gene (reference sequence). Sequencing was carried out using CD4+ T cells from PBMCs. V gene TRBV30 combines with J gene TRBJ1-1; D is unclear. This clonotype was sampled from a man in his 60s in good health and CMV-seronegative. CDR3 protein: CAWNDRPNTEAFF. DNA of the CDR3: TGTGCCTGGAACGACCGCCCGAACACTGAAGCTTTCTTT.